The next 18 T cell receptor beta chains were all read from a single sample in a study of PD-1 blockade in classical Hodgkin lymphoma. No patient escaped relapse after autologous stem cell transplantation, and brentuximab vedotin exposure varied. TCRdb's copy holds only in-frame clones and misses some; the assay was immunoSEQ multiplex PCR. Of about 100,000 clones in the sample, 89% were seen once. This specimen was peripheral blood mononuclear cells (PBMCs), taken before the second cycle of nivolumab. The source of these receptors is a human donor with classical Hodgkin lymphoma.

CDR3 bases: TGTGCCAGCAGTTTTGGCAGGGTGACCTATGGCTACACCTTC. Amino acid sequence: CASSFGRVTYGYTF. V usage is TRBV28 and J usage is TRBJ1-2, with D maybe TRBD1 (5 bases). CDR1 and CDR2 (germline): MDHEN, SYDVKM. Trimming pared 3 bases from V and 4 bases from J, leaving 12 bases between. This CDR3 comprises 14 residues.

As concerns this clone: Other nucleotide sequences from this sample produce the same CDR3. The V and J genes are TRBV19 and TRBJ2-1, with 8 bases fitting TRBD2. CDR1 and CDR2 (germline): LNHDA, SQIVND (reference sequence). The CDR3 is 16 amino acids. The J segment lost 4 bases and the V segment lost 1 base, leaving 6 bases of the junction unmatched. In DNA form, the CDR3 reads TGTGCCAGTAGTATAGTTAGTGGGACTAGTTACAATGAGCAGTTCTTC. As protein: CASSIVSGTSYNEQFF.

This chain connects TRBV18 to TRBJ2-5, with no clear D. The CDR3 is 13 amino acids. The V end lost 2 bases, the J end lost 0 bases, and 4 bases lay between the germline ends. Germline V gene sequence: CDR1 KGHSH, CDR2 LQKENI. The CDR3 is CASSPGYQETQYF. The CDR3 DNA is TGTGCCAGCTCACCAGGGTACCAAGAGACCCAGTACTTC.

This chain joins TRBV5-1 and TRBJ2-7; the match to TRBD2 covers 9 bases. Germline V lookup: CDR1 SGHRS, CDR2 YFSETQ. The CDR3 has 15 amino acids. Losses at the gene ends were 2 bases for V and 9 bases for J; bases not matched to a gene: 12. The CDR3 DNA is TGCGCCAGCAGCTTATCAGCGGGAGGCCCCCCCACGCAGTACTTC. Protein sequence: CASSLSAGGPPTQYF.

The chain has TRBV5-1 and TRBJ2-6; D remains ambiguous. CDR3 length: 16 residues. V shed 4 bases and J shed 0 bases, with 11 bases lying between them. Per the germline V gene, CDR1 is SGHRS and CDR2 is YFSETQ. Here the CDR3 DNA reads TGCGCCAGCAGCGCACAAGATCCCTCTGGGGCCAACGTCCTGACTTTC. As protein: CASSAQDPSGANVLTF.

The rearrangement links TRBV19 to TRBJ1-1, with a weak D call TRBD1 (6 bases). This CDR3 comprises 15 residues. Trimming stripped 1 base from V and 2 bases from J, with 11 bases between. The germline V gene has CDR1 LNHDA and CDR2 SQIVND (reference sequence). CDR3 coding DNA: TGTGCCAGTAGTATAGGATACAGGGATAACACTGAAGCTTTCTTT. As protein: CASSIGYRDNTEAFF.

The gene calls are TRBV5-1 and TRBJ2-5, with no clear D. V was trimmed by 4 bases and J by 5 bases, leaving 12 bases between them. The CDR3 is made up of 13 amino acids. CDR1 is SGHRS and CDR2 is YFSETQ in the germline V gene. The CDR3 sequence is CASSQTIWETQYF. CDR3 sequence (DNA): TGCGCCAGCAGCCAGACCATTTGGGAGACCCAGTACTTC. The entire variable domain, with the rest obtained from reference TRBV5-1 and TRBJ2-5, is as follows: KAGVTQTPRYLIKTRGQQVTLSCSPISGHRSVSWYQQTPGQGLQFLFEYFSETQRNKGNFPGRFSGRQFSNSRSEMNVSTLELGDSALYLCASSQTIWETQYFGPGTRLLVL.

The rearrangement uses TRBV5-1 and TRBJ2-5; D possibly corresponds to TRBD2 (6 bases). This CDR3 spans 15 amino acids. The V end was cut by 3 bases, the J end by 5 bases, with 17 bases between. The germline CDR1 and CDR2 sequences are SGHRS and YFSETQ. The CDR3 region is CASSWTGVNLETQYF. The CDR3 DNA reads as TGCGCCAGCAGCTGGACGGGGGTAAATTTGGAGACCCAGTACTTC.

The gene calls are TRBV6-5 and TRBJ2-2; weak D call: TRBD2 (5 bases). Trimming cost V 2 bases and J 7 bases, with 11 bases left between them. Germline CDR1 and CDR2: MNHEY and SVGAGI. This CDR3 has 14 amino acids. DNA of the CDR3: TGTGCCAGCAGTTACCCCCTCCGGGGCGGGGAGCTGTTTTTT. Its translation is CASSYPLRGGELFF.

The rearrangement joins TRBV28 to TRBJ2-1, with D perhaps assigned TRBD1 or TRBD2 (6 bases each). Trimming shortened V by 7 bases and J by 5 bases, and 15 bases separated the two germline ends. This CDR3 has 14 residues. CDR1 is MDHEN, CDR2 SYDVKM, per germline. CDR3 sequence reads: CASKWGARDNEQFF. DNA for the CDR3: TGTGCCAGCAAATGGGGGGCGCGAGACAATGAGCAGTTCTTC. Using reference TRBV28 and TRBJ2-1 for the parts outside the CDR3, the full variable domain is DVKVTQSSRYLVKRTGEKVFLECVQDMDHENMFWYRQDPGLGLRLIYFSYDVKMKEKGDIPEGYSVSREKKERFSLILESASTNQTSMYLCASKWGARDNEQFFGPGTRLTVL.

V usage is TRBV7-9 and J usage is TRBJ1-1; no clear D gene. This CDR3 has 12 residues. Germline CDR1 reads SEHNR; CDR2 reads FQNEAQ (reference sequence). The V and J ends lost 3 bases and 8 bases respectively, with 10 bases between them. CDR3 sequence reads: CASSLVGMEAFF. The DNA for the CDR3 is TGTGCCAGCAGCTTGGTAGGGATGGAAGCTTTCTTT.

As for this clone: The junction shows a germline mismatch at one end, possibly a read error. The rearrangement uses TRBV7-7 and TRBJ2-7; 10 positions match TRBD1. CDR1 and CDR2 (germline): SSHAT, FNYEAQ (reference sequence). CDR3 length: 14 amino acids. CDR3 sequence reads: CASSLGQGAYEQYF. The CDR3 coding sequence is TGTGCTAGCAGCTTAGGACAGGGGGCCTACGAGCAGTACTTC.

The chain carries TRBV28 and TRBJ1-5; no firm D call. Trimming removed 10 bases from V and 0 bases from J, with 16 bases in between. The CDR3 covers 15 residues. Germline CDR1 reads MDHEN; CDR2 reads SYDVKM. CDR3 in DNA: TGTGCCACCCAGCGGACGGAAATTAGCAATCAGCCCCAGCATTTT. It yields the protein CATQRTEISNQPQHF.

V is TRBV11-2 and J is TRBJ2-7; maybe TRBD1 (5 bases). Germline values: CDR1 SGHAT, CDR2 FQNNGV. The CDR3 is 13 residues long. The V gene lost 5 bases and the J gene lost 1 base, with 9 bases spanning the gap. The CDR3 DNA follows: TGTGCCAGCAGCCCCAGGGCTTCCTACGAGCAGTACTTC. As protein: CASSPRASYEQYF.

This clone was seen just once. The chain couples TRBV27 to TRBJ1-2; perhaps TRBD1 as D (6 bases). Germline loops: CDR1 MNHEY, CDR2 SMNVEV (reference sequence). CDR3 length equals 15 residues. Trimming removed 5 bases at V and 1 base at J, with 14 bases between. The CDR3 sequence: CASSRTDSLNYGYTF. In nucleotides, the CDR3 is TGTGCCAGCAGTAGGACAGACTCACTTAACTATGGCTACACCTTC.

V and J are TRBV19 and TRBJ2-3; D uncertain. Germline V lookup: CDR1 LNHDA, CDR2 SQIVND (reference sequence). CDR3 length equals 14 residues. Trimming pared 5 bases from V and 2 bases from J, leaving 11 bases between. The CDR3 spells CASSARKITDTQYF. The DNA of the CDR3 is TGTGCCAGTAGTGCACGGAAAATCACAGATACGCAGTATTTT.

This clone was recorded once. CDR3 loop: CASSQGGRATEAFF. As DNA, the CDR3 is TGTGCCAGCAGCCAAGGGGGGCGGGCGACTGAAGCTTTCTTT. This chain uses TRBV4-2 with TRBJ1-1; TRBD1 is a possible D gene (6 bases). The CDR3 totals 14 residues. Trimming took off 1 base at V and 5 bases at J, with 11 bases between the two ends. Germline V lookup: CDR1 LGHNA, CDR2 YNFKEQ.

The genes are TRBV7-2 and TRBJ1-2; no clear D. V shed 4 bases and J shed 2 bases, with 8 bases lying between them. The CDR3 loop spans 13 amino acids. Germline lookup yields CDR1 SGHTA and CDR2 FQGNSA. The CDR3 is CASSYDGNYGYTF. In DNA, the CDR3 is TGTGCCAGCAGCTATGACGGAAACTATGGCTACACCTTC.